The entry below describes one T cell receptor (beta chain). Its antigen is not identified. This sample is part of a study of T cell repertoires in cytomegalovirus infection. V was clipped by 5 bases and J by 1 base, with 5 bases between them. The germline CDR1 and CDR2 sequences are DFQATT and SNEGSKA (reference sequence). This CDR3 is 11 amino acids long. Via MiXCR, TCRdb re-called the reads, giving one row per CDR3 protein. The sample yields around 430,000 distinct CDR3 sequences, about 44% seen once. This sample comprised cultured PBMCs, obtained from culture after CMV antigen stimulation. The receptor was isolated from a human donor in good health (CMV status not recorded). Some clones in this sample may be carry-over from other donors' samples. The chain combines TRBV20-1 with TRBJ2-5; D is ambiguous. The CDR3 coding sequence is TGCAGTGCTCCTGGCCAAGAGACCCAGTACTTC. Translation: CSAPGQETQYF.